The subject of this entry is one T cell receptor beta chain. The target antigen is unknown. These data originate in a study of OX40 agonist ivuxolimab in advanced cancers. The overall study: In three patients, partial responses were observed, one with hepatocellular carcinoma and two with cutaneous melanoma.

The assay was immunoSEQ multiplex PCR, and TCRdb's table has in-frame clones only and misses some. The sample contains around 20,000 clones, approximately 78% of which appear only once. Notes on the study in general: CD4+ and CD8+ blood T cells expanded clonally by week 6 at 0.1 to 3.0 mg/kg. Low normalized T-cell clonal expansion also characterized some of the nonresponders.

Autoimmune disease history or systemic immunosuppression disqualified patients. V lost 2 bases and J 6 bases, leaving 16 bases between the germline ends. The CDR3 sequence is 15 residues long. CDR1 is SEHNR, CDR2 FQNEAQ, per germline (reference sequence). This clonotype was obtained from an adult with an advanced solid tumor such as melanoma, head and neck, liver or kidney cancer. This material consisted of CD4+ or CD8+ T cells sorted from blood, taken in a trial of the OX40 agonist ivuxolimab. This sequence joins TRBV7-9 and TRBJ1-1, with D uncertain. The CDR3 spells CASSLIVGGPAEAFF. CDR3 DNA: TGTGCCAGCAGCTTAATTGTCGGTGGGCCGGCTGAAGCTTTCTTT.